The sequence of this T cell receptor beta chain was determined in a study of shared clonotypes between healthy human individuals. At the level of the study: Per donor, CD8 memory used one plate, CD8 naive used two, CD4 memory used three and CD4 naive used three. Overall study findings and caveats: The sole specimen, blood, was sampled, and tissue repertoires likely differ. Estimated richness values were generally larger in naive subsets than in memory subsets.

This CDR3 comprises 14 residues. The germline V gene has CDR1 SGHVS and CDR2 FQNEAQ. V lost 2 bases to trimming and J lost 1 base, with 8 bases between them. About this clone: Its antigen is not identified.

The table came from immunoSEQ multiplex PCR; TCRdb's copy has only in-frame clones and leaves some out. This table holds over a million clones, about 80% found once. The rearrangement uses TRBV7-8 and TRBJ1-1; no definite D call. The TCR sequence derives from a man younger than 35 in good health. Some clones in this sample may be carry-over from other donors' samples. The sequenced sample consisted of memory CD4+ T cells from PBMCs. Stated subset: CD45RA-negative fraction. The CDR3 sequence is CASSLFEENTEAFF. CDR3 in DNA: TGTGCCAGCAGCTTATTCGAGGAGAACACTGAAGCTTTCTTT.